The 15 T cell receptor beta chains below come from one sample, sequenced in a study of cytomegalovirus exposure and HLA in healthy donors. 60 Vbeta and 13 Jbeta primers were used in PCR. The assay was immunoSEQ multiplex PCR, and TCRdb's table has in-frame clones only and misses some. In the table there are roughly 150,000 clones, around 84% of which are singletons. The sample taken for sequencing was PBMCs. These receptors originate from a boy aged 2 to 9 in good health and CMV-seronegative.

This clone was recorded many times. V usage is TRBV27 and J usage is TRBJ1-2; 8 positions agree with TRBD1. The CDR3 spans 17 residues. Germline V gives CDR1 MNHEY, CDR2 SMNVEV (reference sequence). V shed 5 bases and J 1 base; nucleotides not matched to a gene: 12. The CDR3 sequence is CASSVDRGSTSNYGYTF. Written as DNA, the CDR3 is TGTGCCAGCAGTGTCGACAGGGGCTCCACTAGTAACTATGGCTACACCTTC.

This clone was counted between two and nine times. A far larger clone differs by one base, so this is likely a read error. The sample carries other DNA sequences with the same CDR3. The chain couples TRBV7-9 to TRBJ2-7; perhaps TRBD1 as D (7 bases). V lost 3 bases and J 5 bases, leaving 14 bases between the germline ends. Germline CDR1 reads SEHNR; CDR2 reads FQNEAQ (reference sequence). The CDR3 runs to 14 residues. Here the CDR3 DNA reads TGTGCCAGCAGCTTGACCAGGGGGAGGAACGAGCAGTACTTC. Translated, it gives CASSLTRGRNEQYF.

The chain links TRBV15 to TRBJ2-3, with D possibly being TRBD2 (5 bases). The CDR3 extends over 17 amino acids. Germline CDR1 and CDR2: LNHNV and YYDKDF (reference sequence). Between the trimmed V and J ends, which lost 1 base and 0 bases, there was a span of 14 bases. In DNA, the CDR3 is TGTGCCACCAGCAGAGGAGGAGGACGATTTAGCACAGATACGCAGTATTTT. Protein: CATSRGGGRFSTDTQYF.

The chain joins TRBV5-1 to TRBJ2-5; D is perhaps TRBD2 (6 bases). With the DNA end fitting TRBJ2-7 better, the J assignment may be wrong. The CDR3 has 12 residues. Per germline, CDR1 SGHRS and CDR2 YFSETQ. The CDR3 DNA reads TGCGCCAGCAGCTCGGGACTTTACGAGCAGTACTTC. This gives the protein CASSSGLYEQYF.

The chain combines TRBV12-1 with TRBJ2-7; TRBD2, the table's D call, lacks a check against the DNA. TRBV12-1 is given as a pseudogene. This CDR3 is 14 amino acids long. This CDR3 is CASSSSYSGYEQYF. DNA of the CDR3: TGTGCCAGCAGCTCCTCCTATTCGGGCTACGAGCAGTACTTC.

This chain connects TRBV19 to TRBJ2-2, with 10 bases matching TRBD2. Germline V gene sequence: CDR1 LNHDA, CDR2 SQIVND (reference sequence). V dropped 8 bases and J dropped 4; count of bases not matched to a gene: 4. The CDR3 has 14 residues. The CDR3 DNA follows: TGTGCCAGTGACGGACTAGCGGCCACCGGGGAGCTGTTTTTT. This gives the protein CASDGLAATGELFF.

Here the CDR3 reads CASSSWGLADRTDTQYF. CDR3 in DNA: TGTGCCAGCAGCTCGTGGGGACTAGCGGATCGCACAGATACGCAGTATTTT. The rearrangement links TRBV13 to TRBJ2-3, with 11 positions matching TRBD2. Germline assignment: CDR1 PRHDT and CDR2 FYEKMQ (reference sequence). This CDR3 is 17 amino acids long. V lost 4 bases and J lost 1; bases outside the gene matches: 7.

Written as DNA, the CDR3 is TGTGCCACCTCCCGAGGACAGAGTCTAGATACGCAGTATTTT. Amino acids: CATSRGQSLDTQYF. The rearrangement joins TRBV9 to TRBJ2-3; TRBD1 is a possible D gene (6 bases). Per germline, CDR1 SGDLS and CDR2 YYNGEE. The CDR3 covers 14 residues. V lost 9 bases to trimming and J lost 5 bases, with 19 bases between them.

CDR3 loop: CASSDQGMGSEAFF. DNA for the CDR3: TGTGCCAGCAGCGATCAGGGTATGGGTTCTGAAGCTTTCTTT. The chain carries TRBV6-4 and TRBJ1-1; tentative D call: TRBD1 (5 bases). V dropped 6 bases and J dropped 6 bases, with 17 bases sitting between them. Per the germline V gene, CDR1 is MRHNA and CDR2 is SNTAGT. This CDR3 is 14 amino acids long.

This sequence joins TRBV7-9 and TRBJ2-7; D is possibly TRBD1 (5 bases). Germline V gene data show CDR1 as SEHNR and CDR2 as FQNEAQ (reference sequence). The ends were cut back, 2 bases at V and 5 bases at J, with 10 bases in the middle. The CDR3 has 13 residues. CDR3 sequence reads: CASSLSGPDEQYF. The CDR3 nucleotides read TGTGCCAGCAGCTTATCAGGGCCTGACGAGCAGTACTTC.

The rearrangement links TRBV4-1 to TRBJ2-7; TRBD1 matches at 8 bases. The CDR3 is made up of 14 amino acids. Germline CDR1 and CDR2: MGHRA and YSYEKL. The V and J ends lost 4 bases and 4 bases, in that order; junction bases with no gene match: 6. The CDR3 nucleotides are TGCGCCAGCAGCCCCAGGACAGGGAATTACGAGCAGTACTTC. It specifies CASSPRTGNYEQYF.

The chain has TRBV2 and TRBJ2-3; TRBD2 aligns across 10 bases. Trimming cost V 5 bases and J 4 bases; bases outside gene matches: 3. Germline CDR1 reads SNHLY; CDR2 reads FYNNEI. The CDR3 is made up of 14 amino acids. The CDR3 protein is CASSSGRAPDTQYF. The CDR3 DNA sequence: TGTGCCAGCAGTAGCGGGAGGGCCCCAGATACGCAGTATTTT.

The J gene is TRBJ1-5, the V gene TRBV6-6; 7 nucleotides align to TRBD1. CDR1 is MNHNY, CDR2 SVGAGI, per germline (reference sequence). The trim removed 7 bases at V and 4 bases at J, leaving 10 bases unmatched. CDR3 length: 15 residues. CDR3 in DNA: TGTGCCAGCACCGTCTTAGACAGGGTAAATCAGCCCCAGCATTTT. It specifies CASTVLDRVNQPQHF.

CDR3 coding DNA: TGTGCCAGCAGCGGGACGTGGACTAGCCGGGACTCCTACAATGAGCAGTTCTTC. Protein product: CASSGTWTSRDSYNEQFF. This chain joins TRBV9 and TRBJ2-1, with 8 bases lining up with TRBD2. The V segment lost 3 bases and the J segment 0 bases; nucleotides outside the gene matches: 11. Germline assignment: CDR1 SGDLS and CDR2 YYNGEE. The CDR3 length is 18 residues. Combining the CDR3 with reference TRBV9 and TRBJ2-1 gives the whole variable domain DSGVTQTPKHLITATGQRVTLRCSPRSGDLSVYWYQQSLDQGLQFLIQYYNGEERAKGNILERFSAQQFPDLHSELNLSSLELGDSALYFCASSGTWTSRDSYNEQFFGPGTRLTVL.

This chain links TRBV5-8 with TRBJ1-5; D is unclear. Germline V gene lookup returns CDR1 SGHTS and CDR2 YDEGEE. Trimming removed 3 bases at V and 9 bases at J, with 13 bases between. This CDR3 comprises 13 residues. CDR3 in DNA: TGTGCCAGCAGCTGTCCGTGCGCGCGGCCCCAGCATTTT. Protein product: CASSCPCARPQHF.